The TCR beta chain under discussion was sequenced for a study of cytomegalovirus exposure and HLA in healthy donors. The study's findings and limits: Further analysis, carried out later, found HLA-associated TCR beta chains more clonally expanded than equally common other chains. For cytomegalovirus status, the classifier reportedly gave diagnoses with high specificity and sensitivity.

A word on this clone: Its antigen is not identified.

PCR was performed using 60 Vbeta and 13 Jbeta primers. Generated by immunoSEQ multiplex PCR, the TCRdb table keeps only in-frame clones and is missing some. Of about 250,000 clones listed, over 75% are singletons. This receptor was taken from a boy younger than 18 in good health and CMV-seronegative. Sequencing input: PBMCs.

The CDR3: CAWSALGQGSTEAFF. The CDR3 DNA follows: TGTGCCTGGAGTGCCTTGGGACAGGGGAGCACTGAAGCTTTCTTT. V usage is TRBV30 and J usage is TRBJ1-1; TRBD1 agrees at 10 bases. The germline CDR1 and CDR2 sequences are GTSNPN and SVGIG (reference sequence). J lost 4 bases, V lost 1 base, and 6 bases had no gene match. This CDR3 region has 15 residues.